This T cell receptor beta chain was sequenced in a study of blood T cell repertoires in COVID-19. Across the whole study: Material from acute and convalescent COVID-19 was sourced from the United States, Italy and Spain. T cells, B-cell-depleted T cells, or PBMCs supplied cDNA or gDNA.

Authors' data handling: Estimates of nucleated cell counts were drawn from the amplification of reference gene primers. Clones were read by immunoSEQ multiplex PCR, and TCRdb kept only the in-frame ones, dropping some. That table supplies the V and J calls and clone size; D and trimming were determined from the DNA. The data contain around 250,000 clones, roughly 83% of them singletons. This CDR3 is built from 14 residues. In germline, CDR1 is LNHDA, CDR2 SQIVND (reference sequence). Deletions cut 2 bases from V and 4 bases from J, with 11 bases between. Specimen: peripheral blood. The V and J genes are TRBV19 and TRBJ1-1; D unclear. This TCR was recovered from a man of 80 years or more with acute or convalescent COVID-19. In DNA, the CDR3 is TGTGCCAGTAGTATAACGTGGGGAGCCACTGAAGCTTTCTTT. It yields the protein CASSITWGATEAFF.